The 15 T cell receptor beta chains in this list originate from one sample, sequenced in a study of cytomegalovirus exposure and HLA in healthy donors. With 60 Vbeta and 13 Jbeta primers, the PCR was carried out. The assay was immunoSEQ multiplex PCR, and TCRdb's table has in-frame clones only and misses some. The table includes 130,000 to 150,000 clones, around three quarters detected once. The sequencing sample was made of PBMCs. These receptors were obtained from a man aged 35 to 55 in good health and CMV-seropositive.

This rearrangement joins TRBV5-6 to TRBJ2-5; D perhaps matches TRBD1 (5 bases). The germline V gene has CDR1 SGHDT and CDR2 YYEEEE. Trimming cost V 1 base and J 6 bases, with 19 bases left between them. The CDR3 contains 16 residues. CDR3 sequence reads: CASSLSPHEKGKTQYF. The CDR3 DNA sequence: TGTGCCAGCAGCTTGTCCCCCCATGAGAAGGGGAAGACCCAGTACTTC. The whole variable domain, remainder taken from reference TRBV5-6 and TRBJ2-5, is DAGVTQSPTHLIKTRGQQVTLRCSPKSGHDTVSWYQQALGQGPQFIFQYYEEEERQRGNFPDRFSGHQFPNYSSELNVNALLLGDSALYLCASSLSPHEKGKTQYFGPGTRLLVL.

Here the CDR3 reads CASSQLRGRGGKTQYF. CDR3 nucleotides: TGCGCCAGCAGTCAGCTTCGGGGGAGAGGCGGAAAGACCCAGTACTTC. The V and J genes are TRBV23-1 and TRBJ2-5; D is perhaps TRBD2 (6 bases). TRBV23-1 is flagged as an ORF with uncertain function. Trimming removed 3 bases from V and 6 bases from J, with 20 bases in between. This CDR3 has 16 residues.

The rearrangement joins TRBV2 to TRBJ2-7; D possibly corresponds to TRBD2 (5 bases). From germline, CDR1 is SNHLY and CDR2 FYNNEI. The length of the CDR3 is 14 residues. V lost 4 bases and J lost 4, with 14 bases in between. For the CDR3, the DNA is TGTGCCAGCAGTGCGGACCCCCCGGGGTACGAGCAGTACTTC. This translates into CASSADPPGYEQYF.

The chain has TRBV5-4 and TRBJ2-7; 16 bases are shared with TRBD2. Germline V gene data show CDR1 as SGHNT and CDR2 as YYREEE (reference sequence). CDR3 length: 16 amino acids. Losses at the gene ends were 2 bases for V and 7 bases for J; bases not matched to a gene: 6. The CDR3 loop is CASSFLGLAGGKEQYF. In DNA, the CDR3 is TGTGCCAGCAGCTTTTTGGGACTAGCGGGAGGGAAAGAGCAGTACTTC.

V is TRBV18 and J is TRBJ2-5; 14 bases agree with TRBD2. Germline trimming cut 2 bases from V and 1 base from J; bases unmatched to any gene: 12. This CDR3 comprises 20 residues. Germline V lookup: CDR1 KGHSH, CDR2 LQKENI. The chain's CDR3 is CASSPMLTGTSGRLQETQYF. DNA for the CDR3: TGTGCCAGCTCACCAATGCTTACCGGGACTAGCGGGAGACTCCAAGAGACCCAGTACTTC.

The chain has TRBV28 and TRBJ2-2; 10 positions agree with TRBD2. The CDR3 spans 18 residues. Per the germline V gene, CDR1 is MDHEN and CDR2 is SYDVKM. J was trimmed by 0 bases and V by 2 bases; bases with no gene match: 6. CDR3 in DNA: TGTGCCAGCAGTTTACTAGCGGGGGCAGGACCGAACACCGGGGAGCTGTTTTTT. Amino acids: CASSLLAGAGPNTGELFF.

The V gene is TRBV10-3, the J gene TRBJ2-1, with 15 bases that match TRBD2. The V segment lost 7 bases and the J segment 10 bases; nucleotides outside the gene matches: 8. Per germline, CDR1 ENHRY and CDR2 SYGVKD. This CDR3 has 15 residues. CDR3 sequence reads: CAIIGEGTSGGEQFF. The CDR3 nucleotides are TGTGCCATCATAGGAGAGGGGACTAGCGGGGGGGAGCAGTTCTTC.

This chain uses TRBV28 with TRBJ1-5; tentative D call: TRBD1 (6 bases). Trimming took off 9 bases at V and 1 base at J, with 13 bases between the two ends. CDR3 length: 14 residues. Germline V gene lookup returns CDR1 MDHEN and CDR2 SYDVKM. CDR3 loop: CARVGGLSNQPQHF. The CDR3 bases are TGTGCCAGAGTTGGGGGCTTGAGCAATCAGCCCCAGCATTTT.

The rearrangement joins TRBV6-5 to TRBJ2-1, with TRBD2 matching 7 bases. There are 15 residues in the CDR3. With 2 bases clipped from V and 2 bases from J, the junction kept 3 bases outside the gene matches. The germline V gene has CDR1 MNHEY and CDR2 SVGAGI. The CDR3 DNA follows: TGTGCCAGCAGTTACGGAGCGGGGACCTACAATGAGCAGTTCTTC. Amino acids: CASSYGAGTYNEQFF.

The chain recombines TRBV6-1 with TRBJ1-5; D unclear. Trimming removed 6 bases from V and 1 base from J, with 7 bases in between. The CDR3 is 13 amino acids. CDR1 is MNHNS, CDR2 SASEGT, per germline. CDR3 residues: CASRDFSNQPQHF. For the CDR3, the DNA is TGTGCCAGCAGGGACTTCAGCAATCAGCCCCAGCATTTT.

V gene TRBV25-1 combines with J gene TRBJ1-4, with a weak D call TRBD1 (6 bases). CDR3 length: 14 residues. The ends were cut back, 8 bases at V and 4 bases at J, with 14 bases in the middle. In germline, CDR1 is MGHDK, CDR2 SYGVNS. This CDR3 is CASSYGTYNEKLFF. In nucleotides, the CDR3 is TGTGCCAGCTCGTACGGGACATATAATGAAAAACTGTTTTTT.

This CDR3 is CASRAGSEAQYF. The CDR3 bases are TGTGCCAGCAGGGCGGGTTCTGAGGCGCAGTATTTT. This chain joins TRBV28 and TRBJ2-3; tentative D call: TRBD2 (5 bases). There are 12 residues in the CDR3. Per the germline V gene, CDR1 is MDHEN and CDR2 is SYDVKM. V was shortened by 6 bases and J by 10 bases, with 14 bases between the two germline ends.

In its sample, this clone was seen a few times. The CDR3 DNA reads as TGCGCCAGCAGCTTGGCGGGCCTAGCGGGAGGGTCTAGCTCCTACAATGAGCAGTTCTTC. The encoded protein is CASSLAGLAGGSSSYNEQFF. The chain carries TRBV5-1 and TRBJ2-1; 12 bases line up with TRBD2. This CDR3 has 20 residues. Germline loops: CDR1 SGHRS, CDR2 YFSETQ. Trimming cost V 0 bases and J 0 bases; bases outside gene matches: 10.

This clone appeared once. The rearrangement links TRBV18 to TRBJ1-4, with 8 bases fitting TRBD1. Unmatched junction bases numbered 6, after V lost 1 base and J lost 5 bases. Germline CDR1 and CDR2: KGHSH and LQKENI. CDR3 length: 16 residues. DNA of the CDR3: TGTGCCAGCTCACCACGCCGGGACAGGTCAAATGAAAAACTGTTTTTT. Translating it yields CASSPRRDRSNEKLFF. Full variable domain (outside the CDR3, taken from reference TRBV18 and TRBJ1-4): NAGVMQNPRHLVRRRGQEARLRCSPMKGHSHVYWYRQLPEEGLKFMVYLQKENIIDESGMPKERFSAEFPKEGPSILRIQQVVRGDSAAYFCASSPRRDRSNEKLFFGSGTQLSVL.

The chain carries TRBV7-2 and TRBJ2-2; 10 positions match TRBD1. V trimming: 5 bases; J trimming: 8 bases; junction bases outside the gene matches: 5. Per germline, CDR1 SGHTA and CDR2 FQGNSA. CDR3 length: 14 residues. The CDR3 loop is CASSPTGGAGELFF. Here the CDR3 DNA reads TGTGCCAGCAGCCCGACAGGGGGCGCGGGGGAGCTGTTTTTT.